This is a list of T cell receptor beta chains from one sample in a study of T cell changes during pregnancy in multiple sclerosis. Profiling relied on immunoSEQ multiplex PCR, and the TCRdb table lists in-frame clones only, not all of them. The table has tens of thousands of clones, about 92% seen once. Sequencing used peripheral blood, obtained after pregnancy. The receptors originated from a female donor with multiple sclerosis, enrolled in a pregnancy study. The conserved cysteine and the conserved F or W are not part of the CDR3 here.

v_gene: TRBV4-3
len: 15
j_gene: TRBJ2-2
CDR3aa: ASSQALSGLNTGELF

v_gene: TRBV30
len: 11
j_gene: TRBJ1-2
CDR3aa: AWSPSRAGGYT

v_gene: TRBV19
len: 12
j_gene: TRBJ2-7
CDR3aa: ASSIGGGAYEQY

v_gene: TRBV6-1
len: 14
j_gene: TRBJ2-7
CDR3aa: ASSDWPSGGPFEQY

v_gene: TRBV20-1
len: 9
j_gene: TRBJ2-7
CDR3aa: SASTYGEQY

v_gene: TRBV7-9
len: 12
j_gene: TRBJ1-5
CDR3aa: ASSGRTGDQPQH

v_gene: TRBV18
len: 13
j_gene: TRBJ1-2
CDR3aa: ASSPPGEQGYGYT

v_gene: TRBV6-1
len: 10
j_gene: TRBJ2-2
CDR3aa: ASSREVGELF

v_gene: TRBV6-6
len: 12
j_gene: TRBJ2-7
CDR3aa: ASYSGTYSYEQY

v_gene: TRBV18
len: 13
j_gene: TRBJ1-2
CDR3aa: ASSPLDRFNYGYT

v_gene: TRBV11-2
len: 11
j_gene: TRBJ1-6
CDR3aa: ASSPGGGSPLH

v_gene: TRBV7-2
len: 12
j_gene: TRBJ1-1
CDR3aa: ASSLDRGTKEAF

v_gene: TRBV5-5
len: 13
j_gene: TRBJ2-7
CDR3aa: ASSLGGQGENEQY

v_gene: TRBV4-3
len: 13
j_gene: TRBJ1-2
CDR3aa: ASSQDLGGGNGYT

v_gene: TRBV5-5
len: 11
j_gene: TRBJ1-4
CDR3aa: ASSYEGLIKLF

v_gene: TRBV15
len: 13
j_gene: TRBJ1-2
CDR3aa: ATSRDTTGSYGYT

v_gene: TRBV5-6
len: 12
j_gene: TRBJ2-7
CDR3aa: ASSYPGTAVEQY

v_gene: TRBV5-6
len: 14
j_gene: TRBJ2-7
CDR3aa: ASSLEVGQGMGEQY

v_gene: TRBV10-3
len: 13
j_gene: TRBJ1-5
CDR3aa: AISPQGQPNQPQH

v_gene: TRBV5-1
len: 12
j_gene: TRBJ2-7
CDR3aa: ASSIGQRPYEQY

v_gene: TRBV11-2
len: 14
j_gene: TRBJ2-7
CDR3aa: ASSLGTSPGLREQY

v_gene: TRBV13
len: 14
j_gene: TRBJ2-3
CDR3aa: ASSPLRAPGADTQY

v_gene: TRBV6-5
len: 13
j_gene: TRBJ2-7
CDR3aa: ASSSLDRGLYEQY

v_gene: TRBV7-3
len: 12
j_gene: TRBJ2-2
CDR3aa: ASSPGGSTGELF

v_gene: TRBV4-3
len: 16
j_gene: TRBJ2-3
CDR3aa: ASSQDRTSGRYTDTQY

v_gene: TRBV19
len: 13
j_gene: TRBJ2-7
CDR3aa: ASSAQGGSSYEQY

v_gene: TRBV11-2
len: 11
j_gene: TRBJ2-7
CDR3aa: ASSLAAGREQY

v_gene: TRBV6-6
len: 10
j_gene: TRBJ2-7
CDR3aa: ASSPIAYEQY